The 3 T cell receptor beta chains reported below all come from one sample, sequenced in a study of blood T cell repertoires in COVID-19. Measured with immunoSEQ multiplex PCR; TCRdb has only the in-frame clones, and not every one. In the table there are around 330,000 clones, 85% of which are singletons. Sequenced material: PBMCs or T cells enriched from blood (not recorded which). These receptor sequences come from a woman in her thirties who had been exposed to COVID-19.

The genes are TRBV30 and TRBJ2-7, with D tentatively TRBD2 (5 bases). This CDR3 region has 13 residues. CDR1 and CDR2 (germline): GTSNPN, SVGIG (reference sequence). Trimming stripped 5 bases from V and 1 base from J, with 12 bases between. Here the CDR3 DNA reads TGTGCCTGGGGAAACGGGATTTCCTACGAGCAGTACTTC. Translation gives CAWGNGISYEQYF. Full variable domain (remainder filled in from reference TRBV30 and TRBJ2-7): SQTIHQWPATLVQPVGSPLSLECTVEGTSNPNLYWYRQAAGRGLQLLFYSVGIGQISSEVPQNLSASRPQDRQFILSSKKLLLSDSGFYLCAWGNGISYEQYFGPGTRLTVT.

This clone came up once. This chain uses TRBV5-1 with TRBJ1-1, with TRBD1 identical over 8 bases. The V and J ends lost 6 bases and 1 base, in that order; junction bases with no gene match: 8. CDR1 is SGHRS, CDR2 YFSETQ, per germline. This CDR3 contains 15 residues. This CDR3 is CASTVQGEGNTEAFF. The CDR3 nucleotides are TGCGCCAGCACCGTACAGGGGGAAGGGAACACTGAAGCTTTCTTT.

Ten or more counts support this clone. This rearrangement joins TRBV19 to TRBJ1-1, with D perhaps matching TRBD1 (5 bases). V gave up 2 bases and J gave up 4 bases, with 11 bases separating them. This CDR3 is built from 14 residues. Germline CDR1 reads LNHDA; CDR2 reads SQIVND (reference sequence). The CDR3: CASSITARGTEAFF. The CDR3 DNA is TGTGCCAGTAGTATAACCGCAAGGGGCACTGAAGCTTTCTTT.